This TCR beta chain was identified during a study of CD8+CD57+ T cells in acquired aplastic anemia. Study in general: An average of approximately 3.4 ug of DNA was obtained from sorted CD4+ and CD8+ cells. Study outcomes and limitations: Patients and healthy controls showed no significant CD8+ Simpson's diversity difference. Patients had under 30 CD8+ CDR3 sequences in common with controls (the shared set).

The germline V and J ends were trimmed by 0 bases and 2 bases, with 14 bases remaining between them. The length of the CDR3 is 16 residues. Germline CDR1 ENHRY, CDR2 SYGVKD. Sequencing involved patients with CD8+CD57+ cell expansion previously shown by flow cytometry. Concerning this clonotype: Its antigen is undetermined.

Genomic DNA was employed as the template in profiling TCR beta VDJ and CDR3. TCRdb reprocessed the reads with MiXCR, giving one entry per CDR3 protein. The sample has under 200,000 distinct CDR3 sequences; 40% to 55% are singletons. This clonotype originated in a human donor with aplastic anemia. The sequencing sample was made of sorted CD4+, CD8+, or CD8+CD57+ T cells (not recorded which) from PBMCs. The genes are TRBV10-3 and TRBJ2-7, with D possibly being TRBD1 (6 bases). The CDR3: CAISESLGDTTYEQYF. The CDR3 nucleotides are TGTGCCATCAGTGAGTCGTTAGGGGACACTACCTACGAGCAGTACTTC.